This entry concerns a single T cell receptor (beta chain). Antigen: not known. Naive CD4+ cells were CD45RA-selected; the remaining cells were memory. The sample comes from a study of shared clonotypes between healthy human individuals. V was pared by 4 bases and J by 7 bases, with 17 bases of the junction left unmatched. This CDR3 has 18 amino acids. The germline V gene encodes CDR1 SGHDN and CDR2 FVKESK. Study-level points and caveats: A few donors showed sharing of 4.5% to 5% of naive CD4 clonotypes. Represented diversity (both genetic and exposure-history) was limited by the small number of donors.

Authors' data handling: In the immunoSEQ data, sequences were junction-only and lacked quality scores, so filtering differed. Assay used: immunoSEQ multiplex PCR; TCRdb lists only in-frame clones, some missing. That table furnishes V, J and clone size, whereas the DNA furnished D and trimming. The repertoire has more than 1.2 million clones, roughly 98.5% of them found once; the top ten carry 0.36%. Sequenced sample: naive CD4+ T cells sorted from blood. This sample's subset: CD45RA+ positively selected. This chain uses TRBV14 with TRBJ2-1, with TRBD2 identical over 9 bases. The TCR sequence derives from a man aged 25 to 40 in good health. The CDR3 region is CASSLDRVWLAGYNEQFF. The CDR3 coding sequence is TGTGCCAGCAGCCTAGACAGGGTCTGGCTAGCGGGATATAATGAGCAGTTCTTC.